This T cell receptor beta chain was observed in a study of CD8 T cells in ankylosing spondylitis (dated by TCRdb to 2017 to 2019). Some background on the complete study: The study profiled T cell receptor beta repertoires in healthy donors and ankylosing spondylitis patients to find disease-linked TCR variants. The full study cohort comprised 20 to 25 ankylosing spondylitis patients and about 110 healthy donors. Peripheral blood was sampled, and synovial fluid was additionally collected from ankylosing spondylitis patients.

The full study reports these points: The disease-linked clones were reported to be significantly enriched in matched synovial fluid samples from ankylosing spondylitis patients. The disease-linked clones had a CD8+ phenotype and were found at relatively low frequencies in peripheral blood. A TCR beta motif of eight highly homologous amino acid variants appeared characteristic of blood from ankylosing spondylitis patients. Some TCR beta motif variants had previously been reported in synovial fluid and blood of reactive arthritis patients, which suggested common disease-initiation mechanisms.

Note on this clonotype: The antigen it binds to is not known. It has no much larger one-base neighbor in the sample; base qualities were not kept.

The sequencing machine was an Illumina HiSeq 2500. Quantitative 5'-RACE with molecular barcodes was the method used to prepare the TCR beta libraries. The published analysis was carried out like this. A new computational method, built on a probabilistic model of VDJ rearrangement, was used to identify disease-linked TCR variants. TCRdb ran its own pipeline on the public reads, namely fastp trimming at Q25 and MiXCR clone calling, and kept in-frame beta chains. Each CDR3 protein appears once, grouped with its most common genes and DNA. TCRdb's processing, not the authors', yielded these V and J calls. The sample includes under 850,000 distinct CDR3 sequences, with around 20% observed a single time. Roughly a fifth of the sample lies in the top ten. Via the germline V gene (reference sequence), CDR1 is DFQATT and CDR2 SNEGSKA. There are 13 amino acids in the CDR3, from cysteine to phenylalanine inclusive. The kept DNA is CDR3 alone, 39 bases in frame from the first base. V and J are truncated by 0 bases and 7 bases respectively, leaving an intervening sequence of 10 bases.

The V gene is TRBV20-1 and the J gene is TRBJ2-1; TRBD2 might be the D gene, on 5 matching bases. The clonotype comes from a male donor with ankylosing spondylitis. The sequenced sample was blood, either unsorted or a sorted T cell fraction (not recorded which). The CDR3 protein is CSARDAGRNEQFF. The DNA sequence follows: TGCAGTGCTAGAGATGCGGGCAGAAATGAGCAGTTCTTC.